This record concerns one T cell receptor (beta chain) sequence. This sample stems from a study of patients and donors after allogeneic stem cell transplantation. Trimming took 3 bases from V and 3 from J; bases not matched to a gene: 6. Germline V gene data show CDR1 as SEHNR and CDR2 as FQNEAQ (reference sequence). There are 15 residues in the CDR3. TCRdb ran MiXCR on the RT-PCR reads and lists one entry per CDR3 protein. The data hold roughly 960,000 distinct CDR3 sequences, with 18% observed a single time. The specimen sequenced was blood, either unsorted or a sorted T cell fraction (not recorded which). The chain combines TRBV7-9 with TRBJ2-7; 9 nucleotides align to TRBD2. This TCR came from a human donor who was either an allogeneic HSCT recipient or a stem cell or donor lymphocyte infusion donor (not recorded which). It is not recorded whose cells these are; they may come from a transplant donor. The CDR3 is CASSLSGRLYYEQYF. The CDR3 DNA sequence: TGTGCCAGCAGCTTGAGCGGGAGGCTCTACTACGAGCAGTACTTC.